This T cell receptor beta chain was captured in a study of blood T cell repertoires in COVID-19. Study in general: Italy, Spain and the United States were the sources of the convalescent and acute COVID-19 samples. The cDNA or gDNA used as material had been derived from T cells, B-cell-depleted T cells, or PBMCs.

The trim removed 7 bases at V and 0 bases at J, leaving 5 bases unmatched. CDR1 is MNHNY, CDR2 SVGAGI, per germline (reference sequence). The CDR3 covers 15 residues. This clone was seen only once. As originally analysed: Reference gene primer amplification in the assay estimated nucleated cell counts. The method was immunoSEQ multiplex PCR; TCRdb's version includes in-frame clones alone and lacks a portion of them. V and J calls and clone size are as listed in that table; D and trimming were resolved from the DNA. The sample records 350,000 or so clones, 90% being singletons. Sequenced sample: peripheral blood. The sequence was collected from a man aged 18 to 29 with active or convalescent COVID-19. This chain joins TRBV6-6 and TRBJ2-2, with 7 bases fitting TRBD2. The CDR3 DNA reads TGTGCCAGCATTTCTAGCGGAGCGAACACCGGGGAGCTGTTTTTT. Protein: CASISSGANTGELFF.